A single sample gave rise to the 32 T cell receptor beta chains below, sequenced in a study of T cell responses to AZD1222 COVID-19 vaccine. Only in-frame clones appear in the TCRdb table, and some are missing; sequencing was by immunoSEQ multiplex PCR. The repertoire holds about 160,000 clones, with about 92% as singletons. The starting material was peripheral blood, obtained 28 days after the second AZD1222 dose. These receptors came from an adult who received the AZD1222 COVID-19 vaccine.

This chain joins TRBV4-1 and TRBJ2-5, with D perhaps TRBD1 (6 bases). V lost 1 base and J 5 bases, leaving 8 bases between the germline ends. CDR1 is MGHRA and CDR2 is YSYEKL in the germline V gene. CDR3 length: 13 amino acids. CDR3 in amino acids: CASSQARGETQYF. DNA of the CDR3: TGCGCCAGCAGCCAAGCAAGGGGGGAGACCCAGTACTTC.

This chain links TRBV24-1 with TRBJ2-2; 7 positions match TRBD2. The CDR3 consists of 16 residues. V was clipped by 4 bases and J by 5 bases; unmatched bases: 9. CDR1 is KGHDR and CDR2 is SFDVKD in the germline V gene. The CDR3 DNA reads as TGTGCCACCAGTGACCCCGGGAGGAGGAGGACCGGGGAGCTGTTTTTT. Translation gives CATSDPGRRRTGELFF.

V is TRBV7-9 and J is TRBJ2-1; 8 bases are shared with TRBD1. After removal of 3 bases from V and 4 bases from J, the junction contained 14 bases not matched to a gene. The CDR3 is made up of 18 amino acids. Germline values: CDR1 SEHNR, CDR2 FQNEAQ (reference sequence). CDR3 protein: CASSFSEMWTGWYNEQFF. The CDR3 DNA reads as TGTGCCAGCAGCTTTTCGGAGATGTGGACAGGGTGGTACAATGAGCAGTTCTTC. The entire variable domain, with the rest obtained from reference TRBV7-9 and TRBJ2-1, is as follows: DTGVSQNPRHKITKRGQNVTFRCDPISEHNRLYWYRQTLGQGPEFLTYFQNEAQLEKSRLLSDRFSAERPKGSFSTLEIQRTEQGDSAMYLCASSFSEMWTGWYNEQFFGPGTRLTVL.

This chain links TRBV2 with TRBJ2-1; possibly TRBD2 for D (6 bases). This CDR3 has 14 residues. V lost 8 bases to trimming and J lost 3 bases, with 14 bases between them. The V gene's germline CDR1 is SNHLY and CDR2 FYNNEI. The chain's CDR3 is CASVLAPLYNEQFF. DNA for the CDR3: TGTGCCAGCGTTCTAGCGCCCCTCTACAATGAGCAGTTCTTC.

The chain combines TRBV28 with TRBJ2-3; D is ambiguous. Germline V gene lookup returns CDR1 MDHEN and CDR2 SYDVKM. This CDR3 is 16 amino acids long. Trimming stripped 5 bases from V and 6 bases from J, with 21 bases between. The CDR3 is CASSTSLLSRVDTQYF. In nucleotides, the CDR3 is TGTGCCAGCAGTACCAGCCTCCTCAGTAGAGTGGATACGCAGTATTTT.

CDR3 in amino acids: CASSFNRANEKLFF. CDR3 nucleotide sequence: TGTGCCAGCAGCTTTAACAGGGCGAATGAAAAACTGTTTTTT. The chain employs TRBV7-2 and TRBJ1-4, with a possible D match to TRBD1 (6 bases). Germline V gene lookup returns CDR1 SGHTA and CDR2 FQGNSA. Trimming pared 3 bases from V and 5 bases from J, leaving 10 bases between. The CDR3 loop spans 14 amino acids.

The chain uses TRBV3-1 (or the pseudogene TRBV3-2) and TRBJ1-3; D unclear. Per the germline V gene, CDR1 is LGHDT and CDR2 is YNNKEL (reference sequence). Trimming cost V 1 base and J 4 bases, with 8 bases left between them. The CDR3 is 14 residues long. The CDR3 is CASSQGSLGNTIYF. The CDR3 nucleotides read TGTGCCAGCAGCCAAGGCTCACTCGGAAACACCATATATTTT.

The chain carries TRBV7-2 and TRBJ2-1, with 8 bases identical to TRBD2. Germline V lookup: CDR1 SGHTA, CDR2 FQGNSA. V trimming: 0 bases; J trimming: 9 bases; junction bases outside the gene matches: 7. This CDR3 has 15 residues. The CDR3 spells CASSLAALSGGEQFF. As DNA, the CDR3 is TGTGCCAGCAGCTTAGCTGCCCTGAGCGGGGGTGAGCAGTTCTTC.

CDR3 in amino acids: CASSKRGPTDSGEKLFF. In nucleotides, the CDR3 is TGCGCCAGCAGCAAGAGGGGCCCCACCGACAGTGGTGAAAAACTGTTTTTT. The chain recombines TRBV10-2 with TRBJ1-4, with D perhaps matching TRBD1 (5 bases). The V and J ends lost 6 bases and 7 bases respectively, with 24 bases between them. Germline-derived CDR1 and CDR2 are WSHSY and SAAADI. The CDR3 sequence is 17 residues long.

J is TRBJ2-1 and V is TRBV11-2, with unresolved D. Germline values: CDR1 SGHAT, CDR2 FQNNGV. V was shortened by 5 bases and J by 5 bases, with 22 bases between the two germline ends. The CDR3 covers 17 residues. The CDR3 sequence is CASSPITGGLLNNEQFF. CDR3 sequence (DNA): TGTGCCAGCAGCCCTATTACGGGCGGCTTGCTGAACAATGAGCAGTTCTTC.

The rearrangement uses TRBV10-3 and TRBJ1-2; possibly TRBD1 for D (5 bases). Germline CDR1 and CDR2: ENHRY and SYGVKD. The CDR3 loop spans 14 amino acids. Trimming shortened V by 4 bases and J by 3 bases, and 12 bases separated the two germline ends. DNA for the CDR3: TGTGCCATCAGTGTACGGGGGACCGACTATGGCTACACCTTC. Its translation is CAISVRGTDYGYTF.

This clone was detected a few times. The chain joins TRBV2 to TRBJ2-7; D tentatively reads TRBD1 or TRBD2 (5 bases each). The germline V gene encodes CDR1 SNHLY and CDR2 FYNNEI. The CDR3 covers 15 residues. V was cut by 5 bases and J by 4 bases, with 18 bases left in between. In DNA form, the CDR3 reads TGTGCCAGCAGTTTAAACGGGGCGTTGGTATACGAGCAGTACTTC. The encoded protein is CASSLNGALVYEQYF. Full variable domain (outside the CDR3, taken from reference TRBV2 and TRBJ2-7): EPEVTQTPSHQVTQMGQEVILRCVPISNHLYFYWYRQILGQKVEFLVSFYNNEISEKSEIFDDQFSVERPDGSNFTLKIRSTKLEDSAMYFCASSLNGALVYEQYFGPGTRLTVT.

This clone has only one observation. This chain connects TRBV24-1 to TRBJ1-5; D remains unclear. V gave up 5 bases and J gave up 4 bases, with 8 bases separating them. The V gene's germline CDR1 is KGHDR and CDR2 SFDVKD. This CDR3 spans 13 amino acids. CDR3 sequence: CATSVRGNQPQHF. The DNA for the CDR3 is TGTGCCACCAGTGTACGTGGGAATCAGCCCCAGCATTTT.

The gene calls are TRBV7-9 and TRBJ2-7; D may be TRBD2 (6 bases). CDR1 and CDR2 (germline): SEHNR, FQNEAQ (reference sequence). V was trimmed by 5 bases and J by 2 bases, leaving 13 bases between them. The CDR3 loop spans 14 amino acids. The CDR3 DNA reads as TGTGCCAGCAGCGATGCTAGCGTTGCCTACGAGCAGTACTTC. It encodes CASSDASVAYEQYF. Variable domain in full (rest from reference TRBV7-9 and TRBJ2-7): DTGVSQNPRHKITKRGQNVTFRCDPISEHNRLYWYRQTLGQGPEFLTYFQNEAQLEKSRLLSDRFSAERPKGSFSTLEIQRTEQGDSAMYLCASSDASVAYEQYFGPGTRLTVT.

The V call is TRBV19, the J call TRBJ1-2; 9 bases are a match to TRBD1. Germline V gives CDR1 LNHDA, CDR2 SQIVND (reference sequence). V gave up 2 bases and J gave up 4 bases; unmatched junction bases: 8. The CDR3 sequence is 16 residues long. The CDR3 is CASSIFGTGTSYGYTF. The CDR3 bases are TGTGCCAGTAGTATATTCGGGACAGGGACCTCCTATGGCTACACCTTC.

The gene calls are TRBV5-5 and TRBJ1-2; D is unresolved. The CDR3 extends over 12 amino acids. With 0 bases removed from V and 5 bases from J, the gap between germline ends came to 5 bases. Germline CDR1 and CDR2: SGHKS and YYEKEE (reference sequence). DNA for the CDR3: TGTGCCAGCAGCTTGGCGTTGTATGGCTACACCTTC. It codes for CASSLALYGYTF.

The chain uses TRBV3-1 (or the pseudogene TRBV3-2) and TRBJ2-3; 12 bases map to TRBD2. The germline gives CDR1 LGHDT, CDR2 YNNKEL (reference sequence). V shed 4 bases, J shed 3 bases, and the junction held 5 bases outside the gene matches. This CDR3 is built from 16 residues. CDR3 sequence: CASSLRLAGATDTQYF. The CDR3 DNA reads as TGTGCCAGCAGCCTTAGACTAGCGGGAGCAACAGATACGCAGTATTTT.

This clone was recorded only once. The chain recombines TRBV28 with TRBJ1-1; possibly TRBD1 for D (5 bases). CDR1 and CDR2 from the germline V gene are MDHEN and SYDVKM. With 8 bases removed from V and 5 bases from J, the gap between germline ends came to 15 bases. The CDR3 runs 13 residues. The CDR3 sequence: CASEGARRTEAFF. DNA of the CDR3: TGTGCCAGCGAAGGGGCGCGGAGAACTGAAGCTTTCTTT.

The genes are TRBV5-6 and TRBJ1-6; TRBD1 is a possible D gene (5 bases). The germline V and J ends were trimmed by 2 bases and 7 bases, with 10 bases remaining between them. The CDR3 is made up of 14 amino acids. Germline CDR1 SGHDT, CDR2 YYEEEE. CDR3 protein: CASSLRGFNSPLHF. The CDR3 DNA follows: TGTGCCAGCAGCTTAAGGGGTTTCAATTCACCCCTCCACTTT.

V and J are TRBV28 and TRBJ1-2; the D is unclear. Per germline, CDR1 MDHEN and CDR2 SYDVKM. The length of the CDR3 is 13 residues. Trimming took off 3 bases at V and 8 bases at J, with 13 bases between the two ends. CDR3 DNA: TGTGCCAGCAGTTTGTCGGAGGCTCAAGGCTACACCTTC. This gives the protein CASSLSEAQGYTF.

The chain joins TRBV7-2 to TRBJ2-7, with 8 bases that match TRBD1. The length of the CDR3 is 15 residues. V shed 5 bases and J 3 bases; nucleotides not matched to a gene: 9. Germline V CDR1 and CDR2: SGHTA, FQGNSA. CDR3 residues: CASSLSWTGHYEQYF. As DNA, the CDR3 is TGTGCCAGCAGCCTATCTTGGACAGGGCACTACGAGCAGTACTTC.

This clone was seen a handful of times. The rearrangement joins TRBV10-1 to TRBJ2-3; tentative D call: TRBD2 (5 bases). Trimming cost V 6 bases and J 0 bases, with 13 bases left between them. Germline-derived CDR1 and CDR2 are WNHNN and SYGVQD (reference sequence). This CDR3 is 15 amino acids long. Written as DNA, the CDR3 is TGCGCCAGCAGCGGAGGAGATTTGAGCACAGATACGCAGTATTTT. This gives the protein CASSGGDLSTDTQYF.

CDR3 DNA: TGTGCCAGCAGCCCGCCGGGAACAAGCAATCAGCCCCAGCATTTT. It yields the protein CASSPPGTSNQPQHF. The J gene is TRBJ1-5, the V gene TRBV7-2, with D uncertain. The CDR3 is 15 residues long. V was pared by 5 bases and J by 1 base, with 12 bases between. From germline, CDR1 is SGHTA and CDR2 FQGNSA.

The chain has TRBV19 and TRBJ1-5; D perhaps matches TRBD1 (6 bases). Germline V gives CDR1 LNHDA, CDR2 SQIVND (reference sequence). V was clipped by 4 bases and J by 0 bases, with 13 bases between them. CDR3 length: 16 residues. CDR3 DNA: TGTGCCAGTAGTACCAGGGGAGGTATTAGCAATCAGCCCCAGCATTTT. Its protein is CASSTRGGISNQPQHF.

CDR3 in amino acids: CASSLGQNQANTIYF. The CDR3 DNA sequence: TGTGCCAGCAGCTTAGGGCAAAATCAGGCAAACACCATATATTTT. The chain combines TRBV7-9 with TRBJ1-3; D remains unclear. Germline V lookup: CDR1 SEHNR, CDR2 FQNEAQ (reference sequence). Trimming pared 1 base from V and 6 bases from J, leaving 13 bases between. This CDR3 has 15 residues. The variable domain in full, with the rest retrieved from reference TRBV7-9 and TRBJ1-3, is DTGVSQNPRHKITKRGQNVTFRCDPISEHNRLYWYRQTLGQGPEFLTYFQNEAQLEKSRLLSDRFSAERPKGSFSTLEIQRTEQGDSAMYLCASSLGQNQANTIYFGEGSWLTVV.

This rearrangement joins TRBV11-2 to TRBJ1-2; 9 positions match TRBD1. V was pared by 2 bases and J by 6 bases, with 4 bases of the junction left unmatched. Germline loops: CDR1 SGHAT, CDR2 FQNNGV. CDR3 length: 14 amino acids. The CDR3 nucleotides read TGTGCCAGCAGCTTACAGGACAGGGGCCATGGCTACACCTTC. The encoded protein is CASSLQDRGHGYTF.

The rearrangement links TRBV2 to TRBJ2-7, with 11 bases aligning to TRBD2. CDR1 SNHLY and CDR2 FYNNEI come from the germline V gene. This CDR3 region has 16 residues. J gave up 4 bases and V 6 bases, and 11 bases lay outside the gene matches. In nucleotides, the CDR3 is TGTGCCAGCAGGGGTATGACTAGCGGGGTTGGGTACGAGCAGTACTTC. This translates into CASRGMTSGVGYEQYF.

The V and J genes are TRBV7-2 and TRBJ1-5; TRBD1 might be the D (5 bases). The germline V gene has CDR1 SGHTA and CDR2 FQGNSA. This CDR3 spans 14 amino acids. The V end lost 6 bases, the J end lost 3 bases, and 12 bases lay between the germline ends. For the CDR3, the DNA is TGTGCCAGCAGGCCCCCAGGGTACAATCAGCCCCAGCATTTT. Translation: CASRPPGYNQPQHF.

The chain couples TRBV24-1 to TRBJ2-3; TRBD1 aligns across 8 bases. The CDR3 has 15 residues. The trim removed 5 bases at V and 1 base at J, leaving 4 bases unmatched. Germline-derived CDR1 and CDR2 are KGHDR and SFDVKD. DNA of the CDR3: TGTGCCACCAGTGCGGGACAGGTGCGCACAGATACGCAGTATTTT. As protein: CATSAGQVRTDTQYF.

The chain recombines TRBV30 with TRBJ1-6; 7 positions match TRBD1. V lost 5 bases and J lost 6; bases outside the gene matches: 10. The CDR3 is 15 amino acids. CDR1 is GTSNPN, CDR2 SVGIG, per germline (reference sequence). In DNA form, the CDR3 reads TGTGCCTGGGGGACCGGGACAGTATTTAATTCACCCCTCCACTTT. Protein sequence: CAWGTGTVFNSPLHF.

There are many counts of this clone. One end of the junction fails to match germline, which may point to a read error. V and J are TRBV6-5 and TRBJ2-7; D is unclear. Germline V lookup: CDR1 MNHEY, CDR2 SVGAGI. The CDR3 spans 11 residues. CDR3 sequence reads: CATSLVYEQYF. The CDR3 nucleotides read TGTGCCACCAGTTTGGTCTACGAGCAGTACTTC.

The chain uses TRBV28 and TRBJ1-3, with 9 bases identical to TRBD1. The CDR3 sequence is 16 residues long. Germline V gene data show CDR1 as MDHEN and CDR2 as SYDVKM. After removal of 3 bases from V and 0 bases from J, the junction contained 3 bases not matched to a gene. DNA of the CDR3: TGTGCCAGCAGTTTCCAGGGACAGGGCTCTGGAAACACCATATATTTT. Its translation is CASSFQGQGSGNTIYF.